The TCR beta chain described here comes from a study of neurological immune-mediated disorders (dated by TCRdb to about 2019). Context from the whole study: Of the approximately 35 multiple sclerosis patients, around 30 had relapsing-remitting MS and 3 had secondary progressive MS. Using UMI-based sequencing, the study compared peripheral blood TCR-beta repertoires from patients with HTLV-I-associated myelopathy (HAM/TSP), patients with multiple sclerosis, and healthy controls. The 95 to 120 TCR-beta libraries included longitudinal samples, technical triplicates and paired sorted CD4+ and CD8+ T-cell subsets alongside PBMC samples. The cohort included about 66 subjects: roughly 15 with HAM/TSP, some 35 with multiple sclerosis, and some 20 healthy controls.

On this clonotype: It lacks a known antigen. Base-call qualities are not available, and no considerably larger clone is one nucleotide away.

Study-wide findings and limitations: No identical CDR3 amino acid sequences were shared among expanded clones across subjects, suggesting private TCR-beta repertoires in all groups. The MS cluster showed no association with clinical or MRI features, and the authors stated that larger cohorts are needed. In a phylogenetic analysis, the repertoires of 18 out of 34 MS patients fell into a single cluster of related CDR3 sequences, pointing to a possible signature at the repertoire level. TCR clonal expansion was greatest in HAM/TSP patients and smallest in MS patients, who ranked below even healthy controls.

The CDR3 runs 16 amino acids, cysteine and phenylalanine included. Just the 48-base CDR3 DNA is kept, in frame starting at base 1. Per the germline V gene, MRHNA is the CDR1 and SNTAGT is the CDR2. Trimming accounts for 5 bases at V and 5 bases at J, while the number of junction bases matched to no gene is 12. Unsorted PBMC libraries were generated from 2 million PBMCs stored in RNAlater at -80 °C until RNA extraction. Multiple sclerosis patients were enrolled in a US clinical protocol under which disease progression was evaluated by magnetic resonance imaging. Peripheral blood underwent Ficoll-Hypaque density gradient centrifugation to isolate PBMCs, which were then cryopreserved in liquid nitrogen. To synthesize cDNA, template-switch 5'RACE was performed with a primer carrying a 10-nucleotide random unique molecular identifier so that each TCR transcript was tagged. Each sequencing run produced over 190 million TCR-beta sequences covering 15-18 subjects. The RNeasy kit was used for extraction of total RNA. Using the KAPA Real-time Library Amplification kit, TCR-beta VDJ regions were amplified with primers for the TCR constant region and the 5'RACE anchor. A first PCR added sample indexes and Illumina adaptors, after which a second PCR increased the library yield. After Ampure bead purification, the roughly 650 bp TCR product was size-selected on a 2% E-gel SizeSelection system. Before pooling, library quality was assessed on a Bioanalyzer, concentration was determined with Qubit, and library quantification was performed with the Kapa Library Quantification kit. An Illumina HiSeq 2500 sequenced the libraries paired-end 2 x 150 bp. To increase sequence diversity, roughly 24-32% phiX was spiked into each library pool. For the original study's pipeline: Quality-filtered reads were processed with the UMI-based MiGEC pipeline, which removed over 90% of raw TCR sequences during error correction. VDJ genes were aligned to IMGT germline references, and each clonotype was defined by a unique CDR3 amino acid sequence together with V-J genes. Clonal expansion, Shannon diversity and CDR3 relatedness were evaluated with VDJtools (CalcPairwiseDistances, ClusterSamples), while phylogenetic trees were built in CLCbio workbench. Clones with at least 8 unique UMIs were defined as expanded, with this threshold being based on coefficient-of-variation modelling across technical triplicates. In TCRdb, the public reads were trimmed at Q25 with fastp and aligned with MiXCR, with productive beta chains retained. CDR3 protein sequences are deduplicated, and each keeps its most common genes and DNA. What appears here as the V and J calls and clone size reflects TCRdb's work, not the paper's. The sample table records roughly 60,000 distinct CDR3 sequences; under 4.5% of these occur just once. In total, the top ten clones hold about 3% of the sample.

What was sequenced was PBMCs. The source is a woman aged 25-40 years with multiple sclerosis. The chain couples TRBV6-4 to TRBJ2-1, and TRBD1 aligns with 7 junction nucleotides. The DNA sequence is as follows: TGTGCCAGCAGTCTCTCCTCAGGGGGTTTGCACAATGAGCAGTTCTTC. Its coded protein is CASSLSSGGLHNEQFF.